Described below is a single T cell receptor (beta chain) sequence and its context. What it recognizes is unknown. Donors were nominally healthy when sampled, though unrecorded immune exposures were likely. The sample is drawn from a study of cytomegalovirus exposure and HLA in healthy donors. Points from the study as a whole: In a later analysis, TCR beta V- and J-gene trimming was associated with a missense DCLRE1C variant. Among TCR sequences, most were rare, though some public TCRs appeared in many donors. Excluded were some V segments that proved indistinguishable, including TRBV6-2 and TRBV6-3.

Amplification used 60 Vbeta primers and 13 Jbeta primers. The protocol was immunoSEQ multiplex PCR, while the TCRdb copy is restricted to in-frame clones and leaves out a portion. Of 200,000 or so clones in the sample, 84% are singletons; the top ten hold around 0.24%. Trimming took off 4 bases at V and 4 bases at J, with 8 bases between the two ends. The CDR3 contains 13 residues. In germline, CDR1 is SGHTA, CDR2 FQGNSA. The chain employs TRBV7-2 and TRBJ1-5; D may be TRBD1 (6 bases). This receptor was obtained from a boy younger than 18 in good health and CMV-seronegative. Sequenced sample: PBMCs. The CDR3 loop reads CASSWTENQPQHF. CDR3 DNA: TGTGCCAGCAGCTGGACAGAAAATCAGCCCCAGCATTTT.